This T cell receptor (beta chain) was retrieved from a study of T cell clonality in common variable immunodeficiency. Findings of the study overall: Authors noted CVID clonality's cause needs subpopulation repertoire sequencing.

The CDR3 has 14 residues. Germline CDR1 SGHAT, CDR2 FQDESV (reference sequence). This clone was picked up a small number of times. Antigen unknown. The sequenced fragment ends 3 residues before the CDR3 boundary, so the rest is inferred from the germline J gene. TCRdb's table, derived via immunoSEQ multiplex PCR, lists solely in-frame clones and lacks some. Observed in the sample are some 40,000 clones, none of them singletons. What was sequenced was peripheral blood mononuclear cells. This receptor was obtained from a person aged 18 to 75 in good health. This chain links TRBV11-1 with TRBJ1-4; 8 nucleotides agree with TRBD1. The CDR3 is CASSWDRSDSPLFF. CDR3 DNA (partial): TGTGCCAGCAGCTGGGACAGGTCAGATTCACCA. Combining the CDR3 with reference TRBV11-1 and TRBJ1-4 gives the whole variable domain EAEVAQSPRYKITEKSQAVAFWCDPISGHATLYWYRQILGQGPELLVQFQDESVVDDSQLPKDRFSAERLKGVDSTLKIQPAELGDSAMYLCASSWDRSDSPLFFGSGTQLSVL.